The rows below give T cell receptor beta chains drawn from one sample of a study of long-term antiretroviral therapy in people with HIV. Repertoires were generated with immunoSEQ multiplex PCR, while TCRdb's copy carries only in-frame clones and drops some. The sample holds about 24,000 clones, roughly four fifths seen once. The specimen comprised unsorted PBMCs, sampled 4.4 years after starting antiretroviral therapy. These receptors were taken from a man aged 25-45 years with HIV. CDR3s include the opening cysteine and the closing phenylalanine or tryptophan. The listing skips clone size in some rows; elsewhere it reads once, few, many or a size class.

>TRBV5-6|.|TRBJ1-5
CASSSQESGPQHF
>TRBV7-6|.|TRBJ1-1
CASLQTPGGELMNTEAFF
>TRBV19|.|TRBJ2-2
CASREAAWSNTGELFF
>TRBV5-1|.|TRBJ1-4
CASSFSPPEVGEKLFF
>TRBV11-3|.|TRBJ1-1
CASSLGGSGEAFF
>TRBV4-1|once|TRBJ2-7
CASSPGPGYEQYF
>TRBV5-8|.|TRBJ2-5
CASSTGQSPYQETQYF
>TRBV18|once|TRBJ1-1
CASSPMTGFFDTEAFF
>TRBV10-3|.|TRBJ2-3
CAISELAGDDTQYF
>TRBV5-1|.|TRBJ1-1
CASSLSPRENEAFF
>TRBV20-1|.|TRBJ2-4
CSAGTSGIQYF
>TRBV29-1|.|TRBJ1-2
CSVSTDNSNYGYTF
>TRBV6-1|.|TRBJ2-7
CASSDFSPVNEQYF
>TRBV7-6|.|TRBJ2-7
CASSLGGGYYEQYF
>TRBV4-2|.|TRBJ1-2
CASSQDQDRLYGYTF
>TRBV29-1|few|TRBJ1-1
CSVLRDEWYTEAFF
>TRBV7-6|few|TRBJ2-5
CASSETDGPPETQYF
>TRBV25-1|.|TRBJ2-4
CASSDPLLAKNIQYF
>TRBV27|.|TRBJ2-5
CASSFWRERETQYF
>TRBV7-9|.|TRBJ1-1
CASSPGTVPEAFF
>TRBV11-2|.|TRBJ1-1
CASSLVRGGTEAFF
>TRBV2|.|TRBJ2-7
CASTPRAINHEQYF
>TRBV4-3|once|TRBJ2-1
CASSQFTGVWGLAGGNEQFF
>TRBV4-2|.|TRBJ1-2
CASSPRREPSYGYTF
>TRBV5-4|few|TRBJ2-1
CASSPQGSEQFF
>TRBV6-1|.|TRBJ2-7
CASTRTGGRNEQYF
>TRBV4-1|.|TRBJ2-7
CASSQARTGSSYEQYF
>TRBV9|.|TRBJ2-7
CASSVVEGSAYEQYF
>TRBV2|once|TRBJ1-4
CASRGGTAGEKLFF
>TRBV27|.|TRBJ2-1
CASALYSDNEQFF
>TRBV7-9|.|TRBJ2-2
CASSLGAGGLTGELFF
>TRBV9|.|TRBJ2-1
CASSVGASGRRGNEQFF
>TRBV4-1|.|TRBJ2-7
CASSHLFGGSSYEQYF
>TRBV6-1|.|TRBJ2-5
CASRTGTTIGETQYF
>TRBV25-1|.|TRBJ2-7
CASAPGQGTYEQYF
>TRBV4-2|.|TRBJ2-7
CASSRTTSGGASYEQYF
>TRBV10-2|.|TRBJ2-1
CASSEGLVSEQFF
>TRBV10-2|.|TRBJ1-5
CASSESPHQGEIRNQPQHF